This T cell receptor beta chain was retrieved from a study of liver allograft versus peripheral blood T cells. Overall study: In transplanted livers, T cell receptor repertoires were compared with those found in the recipients' peripheral blood.

This clonotype was recorded a few times. Antigen unknown. Findings and limits, study-wide: Reported data describe T cell receptor repertoires within liver allografts as differing from those in peripheral blood.

A single record per CDR3 protein comes from TCRdb applying MiXCR to the reads. The sample lists fewer than 15,000 distinct CDR3 sequences, approximately 17% seen once, with less than 15% in the top ten. V was pared by 5 bases and J by 0 bases, with 6 bases of the junction left unmatched. The CDR3 length is 15 residues. Per germline, CDR1 MNHEY and CDR2 SVGEGT. The clonotype was recovered from a human patient who had a liver transplant. The graft donor may have contributed some T cells. This chain connects TRBV6-2 or TRBV6-3 to TRBJ2-7; 8 bases are shared with TRBD2. The CDR3 nucleotides read TGTGCCAGCAGTAGGAGCGGGAGAGACTCCTACGAGCAGTACTTC. Its protein is CASSRSGRDSYEQYF.